This T cell receptor beta chain derives from a study of cytomegalovirus exposure and HLA in healthy donors. Vbeta (60) and Jbeta (13) primers were used in the PCR. Libraries were prepared by immunoSEQ multiplex PCR; TCRdb keeps only in-frame clonotypes and omits some of them. The repertoire holds 100,000 to 150,000 clones, with 80% as singletons. A remark on this clone: Antigen: not known.

Study findings and constraints: The authors enumerated 150 to 200 TCR beta chains as linked to cytomegalovirus.

V shed 7 bases and J 7 bases; nucleotides not matched to a gene: 7. Germline CDR1 and CDR2: MNHEY and SMNVEV (reference sequence). The CDR3 is 15 residues long. The chain recombines TRBV27 with TRBJ1-4; 12 nucleotides match TRBD1. This receptor was obtained from a woman between 35 and 50 years old in good health and CMV-seronegative. Material for sequencing was PBMCs. The CDR3 nucleotides are TGTGCCAGCAAAGCCGGGACAGGGGGCTTTGAAAAACTGTTTTTT. It encodes CASKAGTGGFEKLFF.